These 20 T cell receptor beta chains originate from one sample sequenced in a study of monozygotic twins with inflammatory bowel disease. TCRdb re-called the 5' RACE reads; one entry per CDR3 protein, DNA not given. Found here are approximately 400,000 distinct CDR3 sequences; the top ten clones hold less than 2.5%. Sequencing was performed on blood. These receptors were taken from a human donor with ulcerative colitis or Crohn's disease, or a healthy co-twin of an affected twin (not recorded which).

V gene TRBV5-6 combines with J gene TRBJ1-2; TCRdb's D call, TRBD1, is unchecked because there is no DNA. The germline V gene has CDR1 SGHDT and CDR2 YYEEEE. This CDR3 has 16 amino acids. CDR3 sequence reads: CASSLARWDSNYGYTF. The full variable domain, in which reference TRBV5-6 and TRBJ1-2 provide the parts outside the CDR3, is DAGVTQSPTHLIKTRGQQVTLRCSPKSGHDTVSWYQQALGQGPQFIFQYYEEEERQRGNFPDRFSGHQFPNYSSELNVNALLLGDSALYLCASSLARWDSNYGYTFGSGTRLTVV.

This rearrangement joins TRBV15 to TRBJ2-1; as DNA is missing, the TRBD2 call by TCRdb cannot be tested. CDR3 size: 16 residues. CDR1 and CDR2 (germline): LNHNV, YYDKDF (reference sequence). The CDR3 here is CATSARTSGLRDEQFF.

The chain has TRBV27 and TRBJ2-7. In germline, CDR1 is MNHEY, CDR2 SMNVEV (reference sequence). CDR3 length: 14 amino acids. This CDR3 reads CASSLLPQTGEQYF.

V gene TRBV5-1 combines with J gene TRBJ2-7; TCRdb's D call, TRBD1, is unchecked because there is no DNA. The germline gives CDR1 SGHRS, CDR2 YFSETQ. The CDR3 sequence is 15 residues long. The CDR3 protein is CASSLVASGPYEQYF.

J is TRBJ2-6 and V is TRBV30; TCRdb calls TRBD1, which cannot be checked without DNA. The CDR3 length is 17 residues. Germline CDR1 and CDR2: GTSNPN and SVGIG (reference sequence). CDR3 sequence: CAWERGRGRSGANVLTF.

The chain has TRBV10-3 and TRBJ2-3. Germline V gives CDR1 ENHRY, CDR2 SYGVKD. This CDR3 has 16 residues. Here the CDR3 reads CAISEVASGGTDTQYF.

V and J are TRBV10-3 and TRBJ2-7. The germline V gene has CDR1 ENHRY and CDR2 SYGVKD. CDR3 length: 15 amino acids. CDR3 in amino acids: CAISDDRRNYYEQYF.

V usage is TRBV20-1 and J usage is TRBJ2-1; TCRdb gives TRBD2 as the D gene, but with no DNA this cannot be confirmed. This CDR3 is 16 amino acids long. Germline CDR1 DFQATT, CDR2 SNEGSKA (reference sequence). CDR3 region: CSARYRHLVPDNEQFF.

Here the CDR3 reads CASSLGSGNTEAFF. V and J are TRBV5-4 and TRBJ1-1. Germline V gene sequence: CDR1 SGHNT, CDR2 YYREEE (reference sequence). This CDR3 is 14 amino acids long.

The chain recombines TRBV6-5 with TRBJ2-6; TCRdb calls TRBD1, which cannot be checked without DNA. Germline assignment: CDR1 MNHEY and CDR2 SVGAGI. The CDR3 is 17 amino acids. CDR3 region: CASSSRTGKGNFNVLTF.

This sequence joins TRBV5-1 and TRBJ1-4. This CDR3 region has 16 residues. CDR1 SGHRS and CDR2 YFSETQ come from the germline V gene. CDR3 loop: CASSLDGLAPNEKLFF.

This chain joins TRBV12-3 or TRBV12-4 and TRBJ2-2; TCRdb picks TRBD2, but there is no DNA to check that call. The CDR3 totals 15 residues. The CDR3 loop reads CASKLAGGNTGELFF.

This chain joins TRBV29-1 and TRBJ2-7; TCRdb's D call of TRBD2 is untestable without DNA. Germline-derived CDR1 and CDR2 are SQVTM and ANQGSEA. The CDR3 is 14 amino acids. The CDR3 protein is CSVVRTSGSYEQYF.

This chain connects TRBV15 to TRBJ2-5. The CDR3 sequence is 12 residues long. The germline CDR1 and CDR2 sequences are LNHNV and YYDKDF (reference sequence). CDR3 sequence: CATSRVQETQYF.

The CDR3: CASSFGQGGELFF. V is TRBV5-1 and J is TRBJ2-2; the D call from TCRdb, TRBD1, cannot be confirmed without DNA. The CDR3 is made up of 13 amino acids. CDR1 and CDR2 (germline): SGHRS, YFSETQ. The entire variable domain, with the rest obtained from reference TRBV5-1 and TRBJ2-2, is as follows: KAGVTQTPRYLIKTRGQQVTLSCSPISGHRSVSWYQQTPGQGLQFLFEYFSETQRNKGNFPGRFSGRQFSNSRSEMNVSTLELGDSALYLCASSFGQGGELFFGEGSRLTVL.

This chain joins TRBV12-2 and TRBJ2-7; TCRdb names TRBD1, which stays unverified in the absence of DNA. TRBV12-2 has pseudogene status. The CDR3 spans 13 residues. CDR3 residues: CASRLEQGPRADF.

The chain combines TRBV10-3 with TRBJ2-3; TCRdb proposes TRBD1, but this gene call is untestable without DNA. Germline values: CDR1 ENHRY, CDR2 SYGVKD. CDR3 length: 15 residues. This CDR3 reads CAIGGDTSGTDTQYF.

CDR3: CASSPTRDSSYEQYF. The chain joins TRBV7-2 to TRBJ2-7; TCRdb indicates TRBD1, and absent DNA this call remains unverified. This CDR3 is 15 amino acids long. CDR1 and CDR2 (germline): SGHTA, FQGNSA.

The rearrangement uses TRBV5-1 and TRBJ1-1; checking the TCRdb D call of TRBD1 is not possible without DNA. The CDR3 loop spans 15 amino acids. Germline-derived CDR1 and CDR2 are SGHRS and YFSETQ. CDR3 protein: CASSLGGAWNTEAFF.

The chain couples TRBV5-1 to TRBJ2-1; TCRdb outputs TRBD2, but without DNA this stays unchecked. The germline V gene encodes CDR1 SGHRS and CDR2 YFSETQ. There are 18 residues in the CDR3. The CDR3 here is CASRKTSGGSSSYNEQFF.